These 21 T cell receptor beta chains originate from one sample sequenced in a study of early T cells in non-severe SARS-CoV-2 infection. TCRdb processed the 5' RACE reads anew with MiXCR; each CDR3 protein has one entry. The table lists fewer than 35,000 distinct CDR3 sequences, around 7% of them singletons. The sample consisted of whole blood. These receptors all come from an adult who was a healthcare worker with PCR-confirmed SARS-CoV-2 infection or an uninfected control (not recorded which).

The chain joins TRBV11-2 to TRBJ1-5, with D hard to call. Germline values: CDR1 SGHAT, CDR2 FQNNGV. The CDR3 contains 15 residues. The V end was cut by 1 base, the J end by 1 base, with 8 bases between. The CDR3 coding sequence is TGTGCCAGCAGCTTAGGGACTTGGAGCAATCAGCCCCAGCATTTT. Its protein product is CASSLGTWSNQPQHF.

The sample holds many counts of this clonotype. The J gene is TRBJ1-1, the V gene TRBV20-1; TRBD1 agrees at 7 bases. V dropped 6 bases and J dropped 3; count of bases not matched to a gene: 10. Looked up from germline, CDR1 is DFQATT and CDR2 is SNEGSKA (reference sequence). The CDR3 is made up of 14 amino acids. This CDR3 is CSADPAQGDTEAFF. The CDR3 DNA sequence: TGCAGTGCCGATCCAGCTCAGGGGGACACTGAAGCTTTCTTT.

This clonotype occurred many times. The chain is built from TRBV28 and TRBJ2-7; D remains ambiguous. V lost 10 bases, J lost 7 bases, and 20 bases lay in between. The CDR3 length is 13 residues. Germline loops: CDR1 MDHEN, CDR2 SYDVKM. The CDR3 is CATLEPHVAEQYF. CDR3 DNA sequence: TGTGCCACTCTTGAGCCTCACGTGGCGGAGCAGTACTTC.

This clonotype has more than one count but fewer than ten. This rearrangement joins TRBV7-8 to TRBJ2-2; 7 bases map to TRBD1. After removal of 5 bases from V and 7 bases from J, the junction contained 10 bases not matched to a gene. Germline V CDR1 and CDR2: SGHVS, FQNEAQ. CDR3 length: 15 residues. CDR3 sequence: CASSIRQGIHGELFF. The CDR3 DNA reads as TGTGCCAGCAGCATCCGACAGGGCATACACGGGGAGCTGTTTTTT.

In its sample, this clonotype was seen many times. The genes are TRBV7-9 and TRBJ1-6; tentative D call: TRBD1 (5 bases). V was clipped by 6 bases and J by 10 bases, with 19 bases between them. In germline, CDR1 is SEHNR, CDR2 FQNEAQ (reference sequence). The CDR3 covers 15 residues. CDR3 in DNA: TGTGCCAGCAGTAATGGCTTTAGCCAGGGATCACCCCTCCACTTT. This sequence encodes CASSNGFSQGSPLHF.

This clonotype was seen at least ten times. V usage is TRBV7-3 and J usage is TRBJ2-1; possible D gene TRBD1, 6 bases. The germline V gene has CDR1 SGHTA and CDR2 FQGTGA. V shed 4 bases and J shed 10 bases, with 11 bases lying between them. CDR3 length: 12 residues. The CDR3 region has the DNA TGTGCCAGCAGCTCAGGGGTCGGGGAGCAGTTCTTC. This gives the protein CASSSGVGEQFF.

This clonotype was seen at least ten times. The chain is built from TRBV19 and TRBJ1-5, with unresolved D. V was pared by 3 bases and J by 0 bases, with 12 bases between. This CDR3 is 16 amino acids long. CDR1 and CDR2 from the germline V gene are LNHDA and SQIVND (reference sequence). CDR3 sequence reads: CASSMSGFYSNQPQHF. The CDR3 nucleotides are TGTGCCAGTAGTATGTCGGGGTTTTATAGCAATCAGCCCCAGCATTTT.

Many counts were recorded for this clonotype. The chain uses TRBV7-2 and TRBJ2-6, with TRBD1 matching over 8 bases. Germline CDR1 reads SGHTA; CDR2 reads FQGNSA. The CDR3 spans 18 residues. Germline trimming cut 2 bases from V and 0 bases from J; bases unmatched to any gene: 6. The CDR3 DNA is TGTGCCAGCAGCTTAATCGGACAGGGAGACTCTGGGGCCAACGTCCTGACTTTC. This sequence encodes CASSLIGQGDSGANVLTF. Complete variable domain (other parts from reference TRBV7-2 and TRBJ2-6): GAGVSQSPSNKVTEKGKDVELRCDPISGHTALYWYRQSLGQGLEFLIYFQGNSAPDKSGLPSDRFSAERTGGSVSTLTIQRTQQEDSAVYLCASSLIGQGDSGANVLTFGAGSRLTVL.

This clonotype has ten or more counts. The rearrangement links TRBV4-3 to TRBJ2-1, with 10 bases fitting TRBD2. The V and J ends lost 0 bases and 6 bases, in that order; junction bases with no gene match: 5. The CDR3 has 16 amino acids. CDR1 and CDR2 from the germline V gene are LGHNA and YSLEER. The CDR3 reads CASSQDLGTSANEQFF. In DNA form, the CDR3 reads TGCGCCAGCAGCCAAGATCTAGGGACTAGCGCCAATGAGCAGTTCTTC.

This clonotype was found many times. The genes are TRBV12-3 or TRBV12-4 and TRBJ2-1; no definite D call. Trimming shortened V by 5 bases and J by 10 bases, and 9 bases separated the two germline ends. CDR3 length equals 11 residues. The CDR3: CASSMGSEQFF. The CDR3 coding sequence is TGTGCCAGCAGTATGGGGTCAGAGCAGTTCTTC.

The chain carries TRBV3-1 and TRBJ1-1; D perhaps matches TRBD1 (6 bases). V gave up 4 bases and J gave up 4 bases, with 13 bases separating them. The CDR3 is 14 amino acids. The germline V gene encodes CDR1 LGHDT and CDR2 YNNKEL (reference sequence). This chain's CDR3 is CASSPREGGTEAFF. CDR3 nucleotides: TGTGCCAGCAGCCCCCGGGAGGGGGGCACTGAAGCTTTCTTT.

In DNA form, the CDR3 reads TGTGCCAGCAGACTTTCTAGCGGGAGACCCCAAGAGACCCAGTACTTC. Protein sequence: CASRLSSGRPQETQYF. The chain joins TRBV6-2 or TRBV6-3 to TRBJ2-5; 10 positions match TRBD2. This CDR3 contains 16 residues. J was trimmed by 1 base and V by 6 bases; bases with no gene match: 8. CDR1 and CDR2 from the germline V gene are MNHEY and SVGEGT.

This clonotype was detected only once. A much larger clone differs by one base, so this may be a read error. The chain joins TRBV7-2 to TRBJ1-5, with no clear D. Germline assignment: CDR1 SGHTA and CDR2 FQGNSA. The CDR3 contains 13 residues. The CDR3 protein is CAGSTENNQPQHF. Written as DNA, the CDR3 is TGTGCCGGCAGCACCGAAAACAATCAGCCCCAGCATTTT. Together with reference TRBV7-2 and TRBJ1-5, the CDR3 gives the full variable domain: GAGVSQSPSNKVTEKGKDVELRCDPISGHTALYWYRQSLGQGLEFLIYFQGNSAPDKSGLPSDRFSAERTGGSVSTLTIQRTQQEDSAVYLCAGSTENNQPQHFGDGTRLSIL.

The chain carries TRBV6-6 and TRBJ2-7; the D gene is possibly TRBD2 (6 bases). This CDR3 has 15 amino acids. Germline CDR1 MNHNY, CDR2 SVGAGI (reference sequence). Trimming took off 5 bases at V and 4 bases at J, with 18 bases between the two ends. The CDR3 is CASSGRESFFYEQYF. Here the CDR3 DNA reads TGTGCCAGCAGTGGGCGGGAATCCTTCTTTTACGAGCAGTACTTC.

This clonotype has a count of ten or more. This chain joins TRBV6-6 and TRBJ2-7; 8 bases align to TRBD1. The V segment lost 6 bases and the J segment 5 bases; nucleotides outside the gene matches: 12. This CDR3 region has 15 residues. Per germline, CDR1 MNHNY and CDR2 SVGAGI (reference sequence). The CDR3 DNA reads as TGTGCCAGCAGACCTTCGGACAGGGTGTTGGACGAGCAGTACTTC. It specifies CASRPSDRVLDEQYF.

This clonotype came up many times. This chain links TRBV10-3 with TRBJ1-1; 7 bases are shared with TRBD1. The CDR3 sequence is 17 residues long. V was pared by 4 bases and J by 4 bases, with 15 bases of the junction left unmatched. Germline V gene data show CDR1 as ENHRY and CDR2 as SYGVKD. The CDR3 bases are TGTGCCATCAGTGGGGGTAAGGGGGCTAGGGTGAGCACTGAAGCTTTCTTT. It codes for CAISGGKGARVSTEAFF.

This clonotype was seen ten or more times. V usage is TRBV28 and J usage is TRBJ2-1, with 8 bases lining up with TRBD2. This CDR3 has 14 residues. Germline trimming cut 8 bases from V and 9 bases from J; bases unmatched to any gene: 12. Germline values: CDR1 MDHEN, CDR2 SYDVKM. Here the CDR3 reads CASQLSAGASEQFF. In DNA, the CDR3 is TGTGCCAGCCAACTTTCAGCGGGAGCTAGTGAGCAGTTCTTC.

This chain joins TRBV25-1 and TRBJ2-7, with 10 bases fitting TRBD2. The CDR3 totals 14 residues. CDR1 and CDR2 from the germline V gene are MGHDK and SYGVNS. The trim removed 4 bases at V and 4 bases at J, leaving 4 bases unmatched. The CDR3 nucleotides read TGTGCCAGCAGTGTAGCTAGCGGGAGATACGAGCAGTACTTC. Protein: CASSVASGRYEQYF.

This clonotype was observed at least ten times. The chain uses TRBV6-5 and TRBJ2-7; D is perhaps TRBD1 (6 bases). V lost 4 bases to trimming and J lost 3 bases, with 10 bases between them. Per germline, CDR1 MNHEY and CDR2 SVGAGI. This CDR3 contains 13 residues. The CDR3 DNA follows: TGTGCCAGCAGTTCCGACAGGAACTACGAGCAGTACTTC. The encoded protein is CASSSDRNYEQYF.

This clonotype was observed at least ten times. This chain joins TRBV28 and TRBJ1-2; D gene uncertain. Germline V gene sequence: CDR1 MDHEN, CDR2 SYDVKM. V gave up 6 bases and J gave up 8 bases, with 16 bases separating them. The CDR3 runs 13 residues. The CDR3 is CASSYYSGRGYTF. The CDR3 coding sequence is TGTGCCAGCAGCTATTATTCTGGGAGAGGCTACACCTTC.

There are many counts of this clonotype. The chain links TRBV6-6 to TRBJ1-5; perhaps TRBD1 as D (6 bases). Germline lookup yields CDR1 MNHNY and CDR2 SVGAGI (reference sequence). Deletions cut 2 bases from V and 6 bases from J, with 17 bases between. The CDR3 loop spans 16 amino acids. The CDR3 bases are TGTGCCAGCAGTTACGGGGGACGGGGGGACATTCAGCCCCAGCATTTT. Translated, it gives CASSYGGRGDIQPQHF.